This T cell receptor beta chain was profiled in a study of blood T cells in healthy people across ages. Study conclusions and caveats: Diversity estimates from one million T cells were considered underestimates. For the donors, CMV status was unknown and possibly confounded expanded clonotype changes. It was not possible, with unsorted PBMCs, to conclusively compare naive and antigen-experienced cells.

Germline V gene sequence: CDR1 SGHAT, CDR2 FQNNGV. Between the trimmed V and J ends, which lost 0 bases and 4 bases, there was a span of 9 bases. This CDR3 region has 14 residues. As concerns this clonotype: What it recognizes is unknown.

A second PCR of roughly 6 to 12 cycles used a sample-barcoded 5' primer and a J-beta primer mix. Each cDNA molecule was tagged by a template-switch adaptor with 12 random nucleotides. TCRdb re-called the 5' RACE reads through MiXCR, storing one row per CDR3 protein. The sample has 1.2 million to 1.5 million distinct CDR3 sequences; around 59% are singletons. Input material: blood. The chain couples TRBV11-2 to TRBJ2-5; D is undetermined. This receptor was identified in a young man in good health. The CDR3 sequence is CASSLELVGETQYF. CDR3 in DNA: TGTGCCAGCAGCTTAGAGCTAGTCGGAGAGACCCAGTACTTC.